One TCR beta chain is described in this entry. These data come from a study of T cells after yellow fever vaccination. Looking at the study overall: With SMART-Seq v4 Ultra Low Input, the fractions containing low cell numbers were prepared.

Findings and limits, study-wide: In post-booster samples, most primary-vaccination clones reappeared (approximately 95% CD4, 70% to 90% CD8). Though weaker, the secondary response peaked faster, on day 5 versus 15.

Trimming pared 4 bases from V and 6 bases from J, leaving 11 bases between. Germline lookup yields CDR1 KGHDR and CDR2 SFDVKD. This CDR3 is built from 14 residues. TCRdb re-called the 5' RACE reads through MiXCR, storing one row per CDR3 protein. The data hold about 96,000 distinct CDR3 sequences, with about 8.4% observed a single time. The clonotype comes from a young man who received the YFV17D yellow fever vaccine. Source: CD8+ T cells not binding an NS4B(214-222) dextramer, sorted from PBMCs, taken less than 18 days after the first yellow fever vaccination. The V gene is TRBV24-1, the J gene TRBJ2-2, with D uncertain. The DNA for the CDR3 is TGTGCCACCAGTGACCCCTCGCTTCCCGGGGAGCTGTTTTTT. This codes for CATSDPSLPGELFF.